This T cell receptor beta chain was profiled in a study of CD8 T cells in Susac syndrome. Blood CD8+ and CD4+ T cells underwent high-throughput TCR beta sequencing. In contrast to the negatively isolated CD8+ and CD4+ T cells, TEMRA cells were FACS-enriched. The CDR3 is 13 amino acids. The trim removed 6 bases at V and 7 bases at J, leaving 7 bases unmatched. With random hexamers, roughly 0.5 to 1 ug RNA was reverse transcribed. Multiplex immunoSEQ PCR targeted 54 Vbeta and 13 Jbeta TCR beta segments. TCRdb itself ran the immunoSEQ multiplex PCR reads through MiXCR, one entry per CDR3 protein. The data contain about 120,000 distinct CDR3 sequences, roughly 91% of them singletons.

The J gene is TRBJ1-1, the V gene TRBV12-3 or TRBV12-4; TRBD1 matches 8 bases. The sequencing sample was made of CD4+ T cells from PBMCs. The receptor was isolated from a human donor in good health. CDR3 sequence (DNA): TGTGCCAGCAGCCAGGGGACAGGCCATGAAGCTTTCTTT. Amino acid sequence: CASSQGTGHEAFF.